These T cell receptor beta chains were read from a single sample in a study of T cell responses to AZD1222 COVID-19 vaccine. Clones were read by immunoSEQ multiplex PCR, and TCRdb kept only the in-frame ones, dropping some. The sample yields some 130,000 clones, 80% to 90% seen once. Sequenced material: peripheral blood, taken on day 0 of AZD1222 vaccination. Source of these receptors: an adult in good health. Each CDR3 is given with its conserved first and last residue. The order of the fields is clone size, V gene, D gene, J gene, CDR3 DNA, CDR3 protein. The D gene is left open where the match is weak. Rows may omit the clone size; those that give it use once, few, many or a size class.

>NA|TRBV24-1|NA|TRBJ2-1
TGTGCCACCAGTGATTACCCTAGCATCAATGAGCAGTTCTTC
CATSDYPSINEQFF
>NA|TRBV5-4|NA|TRBJ1-2
TGTGCCAGCAGCTTAGGTGCTGGGGAAGGTGGCTACACCTTC
CASSLGAGEGGYTF
>NA|TRBV19|NA|TRBJ1-1
TGTGCCACAATACACGGTCGGACAGAGAAGGGTGAAGCTTTCTTT
CATIHGRTEKGEAFF
>NA|TRBV24-1|TRBD1|TRBJ1-6
TGTGCCACCAGTGATCCCCAGGGGGATCGGAATTCACCCCTCCACTTT
CATSDPQGDRNSPLHF
>NA|TRBV10-2|TRBD1|TRBJ1-5
TGCGCCAGCAGTGGGGTAAGGACAGGGGTCTTACAGCCCCAGCATTTT
CASSGVRTGVLQPQHF
>NA|TRBV11-2|TRBD1|TRBJ1-4
TGTGCCAGCAGCTTACCGCGACAGGGGGTTTCAACTAATGAAAAACTGTTTTTT
CASSLPRQGVSTNEKLFF
>NA|TRBV5-1|NA|TRBJ1-4
TGCGCCAGCACCCCCGGTACAGGCGTTAATGAAAAACTGTTTTTT
CASTPGTGVNEKLFF
>NA|TRBV4-2|TRBD1|TRBJ1-5
TGTGCCAGCAGCCGACAGGGGCGAGGTCAGCCCCAGCATTTT
CASSRQGRGQPQHF
>NA|TRBV5-1|NA|TRBJ1-2
TGCGCCAGCAGCTTGGGCGCGGTTTCCTATGGCTACACCTTC
CASSLGAVSYGYTF
>NA|TRBV5-1|NA|TRBJ2-3
TGCGCCAGCAGCTTGGTGGGAGATACGCAGTATTTT
CASSLVGDTQYF
>once|TRBV10-3|TRBD2|TRBJ2-1
TGTGCCACCAGTAATGCGGTCGGGAGGCAGCAGAATGAGCAGTTCTTC
CATSNAVGRQQNEQFF
>NA|TRBV28|NA|TRBJ2-7
TGTGCCAGCAGTTTCAGGGGTAACTCCTACGAGCAGTACTTC
CASSFRGNSYEQYF
>NA|TRBV3-1/TRBV3-2|NA|TRBJ1-4
TGTGCCAGCAGCCAAGAGGGCCCGATTCTGTTTTTT
CASSQEGPILFF
>NA|TRBV10-3|NA|TRBJ2-2
TGTGCCATCAGTGAGTTGAAAACAGGGAACACCGGGGAGCTGTTTTTT
CAISELKTGNTGELFF
>NA|TRBV27|TRBD1|TRBJ2-7
TGTGCCAGCAGTTTATACAGGGGGTCCTACGAGCAGTACTTC
CASSLYRGSYEQYF
>NA|TRBV5-1|NA|TRBJ2-7
TGCGCCAGCAGCTTCTGGGAGTACTCCTACGAGCAGTACTTC
CASSFWEYSYEQYF
>NA|TRBV7-9|NA|TRBJ2-3
TGTGCCAGCAGCTCCCGGTTGGGGGGCGGGACAGATACGCAGTATTTT
CASSSRLGGGTDTQYF
>NA|TRBV20-1|NA|TRBJ2-7
TGCAGTGCTAGCCGAGGGTACGAGCAGTACTTC
CSASRGYEQYF
>NA|TRBV10-3|TRBD1|TRBJ2-7
TGTGCCATCTCCAAGGGGGCCGAGCAGTACTTC
CAISKGAEQYF
>NA|TRBV21-1|NA|TRBJ2-1
TGTGCCAACGTCACAGGGTCCCCCTACAATGAGCAGTTCTTC
CANVTGSPYNEQFF
>NA|TRBV7-8|TRBD1|TRBJ1-3
TGTGCCAGCAGCCGAGGGACAGGCCCTGGAAACACCATATATTTT
CASSRGTGPGNTIYF
>few|TRBV27|NA|TRBJ1-1
TGTGCCAGCAGTTTCGCGGGCCCAGCAGGGTTCACTGAAGCTTTCTTT
CASSFAGPAGFTEAFF
>NA|TRBV28|TRBD1|TRBJ1-2
TGTGCCAGCAGTTTAAGACAGGGGGATGGCTACACCTTC
CASSLRQGDGYTF
>once|TRBV6-5|NA|TRBJ2-1
TGTGCCAGCAGTTACGGTCAGGGTAGCAATGAGCAGTTCTTC
CASSYGQGSNEQFF
>NA|TRBV12-3/TRBV12-4|NA|TRBJ1-2
TGTGCCAGCAGTGGGGGGCCCGGTGGCTACACCTTC
CASSGGPGGYTF
>NA|TRBV14|NA|TRBJ1-2
TGTGCCAGCAGCCAAGATCCCGCGGGCTTCGCGGGCTACACCTTC
CASSQDPAGFAGYTF
>NA|TRBV6-1|TRBD1|TRBJ2-7
TGTGCCAGTTCGATGGACAGGGGCTACGAGCAGTACTTC
CASSMDRGYEQYF
>NA|TRBV11-3|NA|TRBJ2-3
TGTGCCAGCAGCTTAGATACGATCCAGGGGGGTACGCAGTATTTT
CASSLDTIQGGTQYF
>once|TRBV30|NA|TRBJ2-1
TGTGCCTGGAGACTGGGGCCCTACAATGAGCAGTTCTTC
CAWRLGPYNEQFF
>NA|TRBV7-8|NA|TRBJ1-5
TGTGCCAGCAGCTTCGTACAGGAGGATCAGCCCCAGCATTTT
CASSFVQEDQPQHF
>few|TRBV9|TRBD2|TRBJ2-3
TGTGCCAGCAGCGAGGGGACTAGCGGGTTCACAGATACGCAGTATTTT
CASSEGTSGFTDTQYF
>NA|TRBV6-5|NA|TRBJ1-5
TGTGCCAGCGGGGGGCAGGAGAATCAGCCCCAGCATTTT
CASGGQENQPQHF
>once|TRBV11-2|TRBD1|TRBJ2-7
TGTGCCAGCAGCTTAGCACAGGGGGCGGCTTACGAGCAGTACTTC
CASSLAQGAAYEQYF
>NA|TRBV3-1/TRBV3-2|TRBD1|TRBJ1-4
TGTGCCAGCAGCCTCGAGACAGGGGGAGAAAAACTGTTTTTT
CASSLETGGEKLFF
>NA|TRBV3-1/TRBV3-2|TRBD1|TRBJ1-1
TGTGCCAGCAGCCCCGGGAGGGGGCAGGGTGTGAACACTGAAGCTTTCTTT
CASSPGRGQGVNTEAFF
>NA|TRBV6-2/TRBV6-3|NA|TRBJ1-3
TGTGCCAGCAGTGACCACGGGGGTGGAAACACCATATATTTT
CASSDHGGGNTIYF
>NA|TRBV2|NA|TRBJ2-5
TGTGCCACAGCACAGACGAAGGAGACCCAGTACTTC
CATAQTKETQYF
>NA|TRBV6-6|TRBD2|TRBJ2-1
TGTGCCAGCAGTTACGGGGACGGGACTAACCCCTACACGGTCTTC
CASSYGDGTNPYTVF
>NA|TRBV5-1|NA|TRBJ2-2
TGCGCCAGCAGCACCGGAAACGCGAACACCGGGGAGCTGTTTTTT
CASSTGNANTGELFF
>once|TRBV7-8|TRBD2|TRBJ2-5
TGTGCCAGCTCCGGGACTAGTGATGAGACCCAGTACTTC
CASSGTSDETQYF
>NA|TRBV5-6|TRBD2|TRBJ2-5
TGTGCCAGCAGCCACCTTTTGGCTAGCGGGCCCGAGACCCAGTACTTC
CASSHLLASGPETQYF
>NA|TRBV4-2|TRBD2|TRBJ2-7
TGTGCCAGCAGCCAAGAACTAGCGGGGGGATCCTACGAGCAGTACTTC
CASSQELAGGSYEQYF
>once|TRBV7-2|TRBD2|TRBJ2-7
TGTGCCAGCGGGCAGAGCGGGGGGGACCCCTACGAGCAGTACTTC
CASGQSGGDPYEQYF
>NA|TRBV7-2|NA|TRBJ1-2
TGTGCCAGCAGCAGGAACTGGGGGGGGTCCTATGGCTACACCTTC
CASSRNWGGSYGYTF
>NA|TRBV11-1|NA|TRBJ1-3
TGTGCCAGCAGCTTACAACGGGGCTCCGGAAACACCATATATTTT
CASSLQRGSGNTIYF
>few|TRBV5-6|NA|TRBJ1-5
TGTGCCAGCAGCTTGCGAGTCGGCAATCAGCCCCAGCATTTT
CASSLRVGNQPQHF
>NA|TRBV5-4|NA|TRBJ1-2
TGTGCCAGCAGCCCCGCCGGCGGCTATGGCTACACCTTC
CASSPAGGYGYTF
>NA|TRBV3-1/TRBV3-2|TRBD2|TRBJ2-1
TGTGCCAGCAGCCAAAGGGAGGGGCGGCAGTTCTTC
CASSQREGRQFF
>NA|TRBV6-5|TRBD1|TRBJ1-1
TGTGCCAGCAGTTACTTCAAACAGGGGGGGACTGAAGCTTTCTTT
CASSYFKQGGTEAFF
>NA|TRBV5-4|TRBD1|TRBJ1-2
TGTGCCAGCAGCTCACCGACAGGGTCAGCGTTTGGCTACACCTTC
CASSSPTGSAFGYTF
>NA|TRBV4-2|NA|TRBJ2-5
TGTGCCAGCGGGGAAGAGACCCAGTACTTC
CASGEETQYF
>once|TRBV15|TRBD2|TRBJ2-1
TGTGCCACCAGCAGATTTAGCGGGCCCAACAATGAGCAGTTCTTC
CATSRFSGPNNEQFF
>once|TRBV7-9|NA|TRBJ1-1
TGTGCCAGCAGCTTAGACGTGGGGGTGGGTCTGGCTGAAGCTTTCTTT
CASSLDVGVGLAEAFF
>NA|TRBV5-4|NA|TRBJ2-7
TGTGCCAGCAGCCCTGGGGGGGGCACCCTCTTAGCCTACGAGCAGTACTTC
CASSPGGGTLLAYEQYF
>NA|TRBV12-3/TRBV12-4|NA|TRBJ2-2
TGTGCCAGCAGTTGGAAACAGGTCGGGGAGCTGTTTTTT
CASSWKQVGELFF
>NA|TRBV29-1|NA|TRBJ2-3
TGCAGCGTTGAAAAATTCCGGGACAATAGCACAGATACGCAGTATTTT
CSVEKFRDNSTDTQYF
>NA|TRBV2|NA|TRBJ1-4
TGTGCCAGCAGTAGGGACGTAGCAACTAATGAAAAACTGTTTTTT
CASSRDVATNEKLFF
>NA|TRBV7-9|TRBD2|TRBJ2-1
TGTGCCGACGAAAGGCGGGAGGGATACAATGAGCAGTTCTTC
CADERREGYNEQFF
>NA|TRBV7-9|NA|TRBJ2-7
TGTGCCAGCAGCTTTGTGGGGGCTTACGAGCAGTACTTC
CASSFVGAYEQYF